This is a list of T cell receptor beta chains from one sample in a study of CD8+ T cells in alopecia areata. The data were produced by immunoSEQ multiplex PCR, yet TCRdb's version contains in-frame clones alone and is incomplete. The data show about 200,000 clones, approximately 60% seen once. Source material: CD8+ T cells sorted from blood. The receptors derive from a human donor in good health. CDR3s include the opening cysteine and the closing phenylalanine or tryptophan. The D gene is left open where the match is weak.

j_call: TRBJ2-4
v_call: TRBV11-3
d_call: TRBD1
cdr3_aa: CASSSRTGTAKDIQYF

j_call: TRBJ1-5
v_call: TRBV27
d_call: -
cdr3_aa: CASSLSYSNQPQHF

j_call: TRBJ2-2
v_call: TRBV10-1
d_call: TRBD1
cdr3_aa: CASSDPDRGSTNTGELFF

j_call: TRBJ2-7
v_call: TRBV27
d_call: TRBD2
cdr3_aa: CASRPGGDYEQYF

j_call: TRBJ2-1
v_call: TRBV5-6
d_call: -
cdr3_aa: CASSLIPSLGEQFF

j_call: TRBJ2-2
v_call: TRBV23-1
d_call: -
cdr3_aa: CASSQSAAGRSLRYGGELFF

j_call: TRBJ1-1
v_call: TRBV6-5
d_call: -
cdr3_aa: CASSLGRGTEAFF

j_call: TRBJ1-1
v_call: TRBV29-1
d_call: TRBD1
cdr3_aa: CSVVTGEFGTEAFF

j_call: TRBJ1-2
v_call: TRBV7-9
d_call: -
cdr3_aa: CASSSGVRGYTF

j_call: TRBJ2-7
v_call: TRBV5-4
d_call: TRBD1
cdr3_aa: CASSLSGTGLYEQYF

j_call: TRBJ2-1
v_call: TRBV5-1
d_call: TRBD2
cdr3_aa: CASSLGLAGARNEQFF

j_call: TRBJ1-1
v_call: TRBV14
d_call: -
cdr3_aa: CASSSGLGAFF

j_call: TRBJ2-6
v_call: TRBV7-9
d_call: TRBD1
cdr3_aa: CASSPTRTGVGANVLTF

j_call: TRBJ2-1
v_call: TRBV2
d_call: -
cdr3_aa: CASGAPGEQFF

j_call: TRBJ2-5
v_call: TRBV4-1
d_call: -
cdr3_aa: CASSQGSGRGQETQYF

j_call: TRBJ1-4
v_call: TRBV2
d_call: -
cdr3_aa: CASSERGATNEKLFF

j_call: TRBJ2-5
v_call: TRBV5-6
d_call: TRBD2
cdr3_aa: CARRSNRRAGVLQETQYF

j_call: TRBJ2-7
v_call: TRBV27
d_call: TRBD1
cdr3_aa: CASSFKAGGYEQYF

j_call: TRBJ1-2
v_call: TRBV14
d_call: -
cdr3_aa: CASSQQANYGYTF

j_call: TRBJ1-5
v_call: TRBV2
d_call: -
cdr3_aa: CASSTDRRSNQPQHF

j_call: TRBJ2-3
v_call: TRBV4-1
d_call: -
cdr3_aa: CASSQERLVATDTQYF

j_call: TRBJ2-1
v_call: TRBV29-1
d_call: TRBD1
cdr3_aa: CSVDGDRDFSEQFF

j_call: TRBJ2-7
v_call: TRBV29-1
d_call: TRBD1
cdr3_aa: CSVEGTIGTGSHEQYF

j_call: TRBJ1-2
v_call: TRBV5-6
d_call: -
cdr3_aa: CASTLDGTSPYGYTF

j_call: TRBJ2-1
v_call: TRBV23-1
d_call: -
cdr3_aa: CASSFRELSYNEQFF

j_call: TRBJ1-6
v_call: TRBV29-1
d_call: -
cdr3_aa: CSVDFPIPLHF

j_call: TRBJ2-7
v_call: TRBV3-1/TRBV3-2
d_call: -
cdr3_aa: CASSPLQYF

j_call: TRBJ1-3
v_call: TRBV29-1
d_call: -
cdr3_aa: CSVGRAGNTIYF

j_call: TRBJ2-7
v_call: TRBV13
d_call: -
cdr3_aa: CASTMKTRNDYEQYF

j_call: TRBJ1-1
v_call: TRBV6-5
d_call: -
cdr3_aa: CASSYVPTANTEAFF

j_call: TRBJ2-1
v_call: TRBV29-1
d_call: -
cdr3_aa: CSLPSAGNEQFF

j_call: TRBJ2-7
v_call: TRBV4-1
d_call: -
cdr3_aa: CASSQERGEQYF

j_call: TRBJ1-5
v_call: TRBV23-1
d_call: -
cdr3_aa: CASSHSGYYQPQHF

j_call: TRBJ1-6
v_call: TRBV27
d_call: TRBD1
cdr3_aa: CASSFSTGDNSPLHF

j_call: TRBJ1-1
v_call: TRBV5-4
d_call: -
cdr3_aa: CASSGEGVEAFF

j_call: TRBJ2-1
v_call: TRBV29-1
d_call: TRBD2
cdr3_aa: CSGRGIPYNEQFF

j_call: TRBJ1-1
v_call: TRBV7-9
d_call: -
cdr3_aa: CASSLVSAAEAFF

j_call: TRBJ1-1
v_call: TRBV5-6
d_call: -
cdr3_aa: CASSLIRGKGTEAFF

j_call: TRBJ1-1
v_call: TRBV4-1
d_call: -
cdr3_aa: CASSLGETTEAFF

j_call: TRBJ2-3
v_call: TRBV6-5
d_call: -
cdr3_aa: CASSAQGITDTQYF

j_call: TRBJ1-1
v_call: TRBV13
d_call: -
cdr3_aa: CASSPAGGEAFF

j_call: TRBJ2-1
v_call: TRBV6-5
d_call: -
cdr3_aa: CASSSINFANEQFF

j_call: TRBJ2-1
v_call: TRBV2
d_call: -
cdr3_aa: CASSTGDNEQFF

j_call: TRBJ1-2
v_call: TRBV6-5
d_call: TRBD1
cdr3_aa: CASSGQGGGSGYTF

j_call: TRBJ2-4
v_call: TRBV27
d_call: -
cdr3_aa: CASSGAGEWDIQYF

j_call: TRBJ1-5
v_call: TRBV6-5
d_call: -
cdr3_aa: CASGSNSNQPQHF

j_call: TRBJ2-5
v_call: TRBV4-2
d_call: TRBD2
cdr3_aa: CASSRKRGSQETQYF

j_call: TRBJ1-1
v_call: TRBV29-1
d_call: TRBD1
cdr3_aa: CSVHLGTGGTEAFF

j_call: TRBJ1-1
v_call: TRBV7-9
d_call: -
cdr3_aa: CASSDQYEAFF

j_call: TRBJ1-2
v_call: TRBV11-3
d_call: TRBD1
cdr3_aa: CASSLGTGDGYTF

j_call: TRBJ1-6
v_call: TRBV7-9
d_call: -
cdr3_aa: CASSPAGGNSPLHF

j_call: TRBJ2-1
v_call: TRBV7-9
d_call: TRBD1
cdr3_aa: CASSLAYGQGHNEQFF

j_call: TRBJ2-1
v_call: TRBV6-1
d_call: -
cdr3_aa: CASSEEAGSYNEQFF

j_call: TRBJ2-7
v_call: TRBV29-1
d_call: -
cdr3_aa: CSVNTPGRGLPYEQYF

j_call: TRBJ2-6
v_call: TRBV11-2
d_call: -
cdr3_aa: CASSFGQLVAFSGANVLTF

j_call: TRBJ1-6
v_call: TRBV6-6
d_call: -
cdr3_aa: CASSPDRDSYNSPLHF

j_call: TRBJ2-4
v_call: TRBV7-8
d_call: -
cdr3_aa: CASSFPESENIQYF